Listed below are T cell receptor beta chains from one sample, sequenced in a study of response to subunit inactivated influenza vaccine. TCRdb independently ran MiXCR on the RT-PCR reads; one entry per CDR3 protein. The sample records roughly 620,000 distinct CDR3 sequences, around 11% being singletons. The sample also formed part of further work on T cells expressing NK-cell markers.

The sequenced sample was PBMCs from blood, obtained on the day of vaccination. These receptors all come from a man aged 50 to 59 who received an inactivated influenza vaccine. The CDR3 runs from the conserved cysteine through the conserved F or W.

>TRBJ2-6|TRBV5-8|15
CASSPGISGANVLTF
>TRBJ2-7|TRBV9|15
CASSAQRAGSYELYF
>TRBJ2-7|TRBV7-6|17
CASSSLGGSGISYEQYF
>TRBJ2-2|TRBV24-1|16
CATSDTRQGASGELFF
>TRBJ2-1|TRBV20-1|12
CSARSPGSEQFF
>TRBJ2-2|TRBV12-3/TRBV12-4|15
CASSSSGIGTGELFF
>TRBJ2-1|TRBV3-1|15
CASSPTGLKMNEQFF
>TRBJ1-2|TRBV2|14
CASGERTGVGGYTF
>TRBJ1-1|TRBV10-3|14
CAISESMGGTEAFF
>TRBJ1-2|TRBV5-1|15
CASSSLTGFNYGYTF
>TRBJ1-5|TRBV4-3|16
CASSQDGTPKDQPQHF
>TRBJ2-2|TRBV20-1|14
CSAIPGENTGELFF
>TRBJ2-3|TRBV4-3|15
CASSDRGGGTDTQYF
>TRBJ2-5|TRBV11-2|15
CASTTNSGAQETQYF
>TRBJ1-1|TRBV20-1|11
CSASRGGEAFF
>TRBJ1-2|TRBV28|18
CASRRRLGTSQPNYGYTF